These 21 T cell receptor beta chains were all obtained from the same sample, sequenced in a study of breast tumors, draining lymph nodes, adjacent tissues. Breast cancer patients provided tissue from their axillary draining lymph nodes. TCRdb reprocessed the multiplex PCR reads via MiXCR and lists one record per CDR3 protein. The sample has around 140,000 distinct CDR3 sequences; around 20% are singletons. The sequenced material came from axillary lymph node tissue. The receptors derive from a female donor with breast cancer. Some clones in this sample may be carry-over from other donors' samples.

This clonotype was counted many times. The CDR3 here is CASSLWPQLYEQYF. The CDR3 DNA reads TGTGCCAGCAGCTTGTGGCCGCAGCTCTACGAGCAGTACTTC. The V gene is TRBV7-9, the J gene TRBJ2-7; D is unclear. The CDR3 length is 14 residues. V lost 3 bases to trimming and J lost 3 bases, with 12 bases between them. Germline lookup yields CDR1 SEHNR and CDR2 FQNEAQ (reference sequence).

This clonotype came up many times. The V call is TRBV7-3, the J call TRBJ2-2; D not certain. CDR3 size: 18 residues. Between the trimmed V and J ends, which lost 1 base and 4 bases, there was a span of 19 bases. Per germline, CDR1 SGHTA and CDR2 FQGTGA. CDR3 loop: CASSLNHLTGSSTGELFF. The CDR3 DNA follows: TGTGCCAGCAGCTTAAACCACCTTACTGGCTCAAGCACCGGGGAGCTGTTTTTT.

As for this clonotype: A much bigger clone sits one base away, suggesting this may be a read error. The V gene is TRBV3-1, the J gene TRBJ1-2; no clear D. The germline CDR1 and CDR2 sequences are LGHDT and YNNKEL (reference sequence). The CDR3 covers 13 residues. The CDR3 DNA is TGTGCCAGCGGCCAAGGGCAGAACTATGGCTACACCTTC. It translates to CASGQGQNYGYTF.

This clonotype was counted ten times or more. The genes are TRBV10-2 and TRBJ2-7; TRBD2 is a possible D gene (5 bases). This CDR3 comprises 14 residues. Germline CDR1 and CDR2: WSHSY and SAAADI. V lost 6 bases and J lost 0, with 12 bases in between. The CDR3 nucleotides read TGCGCCAGCAGACCCAGCGGAGGCTCCTACGAGCAGTACTTC. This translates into CASRPSGGSYEQYF.

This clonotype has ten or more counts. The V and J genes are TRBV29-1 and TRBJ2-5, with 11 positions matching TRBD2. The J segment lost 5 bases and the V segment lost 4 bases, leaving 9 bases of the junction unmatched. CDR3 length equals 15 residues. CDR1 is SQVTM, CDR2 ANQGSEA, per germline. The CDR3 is CSVVPSGGMGETQYF. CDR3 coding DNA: TGCAGCGTTGTACCTAGCGGGGGGATGGGGGAGACCCAGTACTTC.

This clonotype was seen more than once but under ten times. The DNA of the CDR3 is TGTGCCAGCAGCTTAGATACCCTGGAGCAGTTCTTC. Protein sequence: CASSLDTLEQFF. The chain recombines TRBV11-2 with TRBJ2-1; no clear D gene. V was pared by 0 bases and J by 10 bases, with 7 bases between. The CDR3 totals 12 residues. CDR1 and CDR2 from the germline V gene are SGHAT and FQNNGV.

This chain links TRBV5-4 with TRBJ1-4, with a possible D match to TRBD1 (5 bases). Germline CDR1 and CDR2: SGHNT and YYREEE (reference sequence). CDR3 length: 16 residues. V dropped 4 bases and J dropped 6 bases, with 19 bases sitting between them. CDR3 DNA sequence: TGTGCCAGCAGCACGGGGGGATCGGGAAGTTATGAAAAACTGTTTTTT. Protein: CASSTGGSGSYEKLFF.

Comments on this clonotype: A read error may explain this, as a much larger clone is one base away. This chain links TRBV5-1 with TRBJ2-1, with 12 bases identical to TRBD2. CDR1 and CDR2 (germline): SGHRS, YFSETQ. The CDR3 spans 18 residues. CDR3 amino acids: CASSAGLAGMSSYNGQFF. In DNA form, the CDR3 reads TGCGCCAGCAGCGCCGGACTAGCGGGGATGAGCTCCTACAATGGGCAGTTCTTC.

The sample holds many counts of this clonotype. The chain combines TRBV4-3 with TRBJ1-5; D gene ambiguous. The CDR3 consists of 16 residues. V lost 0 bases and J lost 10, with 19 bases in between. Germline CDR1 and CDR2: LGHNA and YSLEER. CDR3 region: CASSQDRGNGIDPQHF. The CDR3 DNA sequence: TGCGCCAGCAGCCAAGATAGAGGAAATGGGATTGATCCCCAGCATTTT.

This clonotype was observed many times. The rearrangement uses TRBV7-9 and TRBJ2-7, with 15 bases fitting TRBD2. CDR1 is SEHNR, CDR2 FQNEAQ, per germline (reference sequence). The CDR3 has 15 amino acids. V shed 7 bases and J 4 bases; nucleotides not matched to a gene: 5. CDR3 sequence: CASTGTSGRRYEQYF. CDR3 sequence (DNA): TGTGCCAGCACCGGGACTAGCGGGAGGCGGTACGAGCAGTACTTC.

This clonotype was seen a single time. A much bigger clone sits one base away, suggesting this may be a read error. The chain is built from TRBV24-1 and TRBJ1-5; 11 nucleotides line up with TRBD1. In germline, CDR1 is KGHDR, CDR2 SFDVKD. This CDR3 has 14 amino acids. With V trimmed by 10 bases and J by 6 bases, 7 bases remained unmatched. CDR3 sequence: CATGTGGYSQPQHF. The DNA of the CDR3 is TGTGCCACTGGGACAGGGGGTTACAGTCAGCCCCAGCATTTT.

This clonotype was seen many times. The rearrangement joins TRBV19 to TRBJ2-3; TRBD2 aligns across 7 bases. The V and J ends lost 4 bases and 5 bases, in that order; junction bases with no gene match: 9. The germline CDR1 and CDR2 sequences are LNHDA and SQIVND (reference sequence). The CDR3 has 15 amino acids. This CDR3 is CASSTGGTRLDTQYF. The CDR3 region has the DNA TGTGCCAGTAGTACCGGGGGGACCCGGTTAGATACGCAGTATTTT.

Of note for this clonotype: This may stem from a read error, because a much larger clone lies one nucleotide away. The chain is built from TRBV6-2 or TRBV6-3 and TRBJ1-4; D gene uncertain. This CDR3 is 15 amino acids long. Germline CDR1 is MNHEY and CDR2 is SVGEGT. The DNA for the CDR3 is TGTGCCAGCGGGAGGGCCGCTGCAACTAATGGAAAACTGTTTTTT. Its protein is CASGRAAATNGKLFF.

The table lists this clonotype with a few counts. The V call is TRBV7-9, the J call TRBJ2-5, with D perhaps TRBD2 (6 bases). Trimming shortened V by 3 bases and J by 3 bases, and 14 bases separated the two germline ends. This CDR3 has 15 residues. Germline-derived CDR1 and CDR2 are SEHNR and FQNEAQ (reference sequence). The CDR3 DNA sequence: TGTGCCAGCAGCTTCTTGGGGGGAGGTGAAGAGACCCAGTACTTC. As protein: CASSFLGGGEETQYF.

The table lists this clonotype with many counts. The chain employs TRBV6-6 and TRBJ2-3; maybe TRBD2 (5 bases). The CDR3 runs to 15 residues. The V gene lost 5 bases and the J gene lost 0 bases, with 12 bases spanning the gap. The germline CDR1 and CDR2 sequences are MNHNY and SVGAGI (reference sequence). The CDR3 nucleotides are TGTGCCAGCAGTCGGACTCAGACTAGCACAGATACGCAGTATTTT. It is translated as CASSRTQTSTDTQYF.

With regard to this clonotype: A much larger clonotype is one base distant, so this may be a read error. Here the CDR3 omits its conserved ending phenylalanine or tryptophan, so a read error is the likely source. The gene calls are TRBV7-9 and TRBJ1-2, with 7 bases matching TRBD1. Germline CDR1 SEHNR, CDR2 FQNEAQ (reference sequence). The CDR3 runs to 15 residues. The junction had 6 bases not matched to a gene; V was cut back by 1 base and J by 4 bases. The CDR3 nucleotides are TGTGCCAGCAGCTTAGGGACAGGTCCTTCCTATGGCTACACCCTC. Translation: CASSLGTGPSYGYTL.

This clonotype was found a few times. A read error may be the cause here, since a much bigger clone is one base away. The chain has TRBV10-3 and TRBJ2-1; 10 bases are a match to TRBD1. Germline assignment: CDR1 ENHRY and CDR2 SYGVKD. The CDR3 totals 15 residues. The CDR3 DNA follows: TGTGCCATCAGTGAGCCGACAGGGGGCAACAATGAGCGGTTCTTC. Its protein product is CAISEPTGGNNERFF.

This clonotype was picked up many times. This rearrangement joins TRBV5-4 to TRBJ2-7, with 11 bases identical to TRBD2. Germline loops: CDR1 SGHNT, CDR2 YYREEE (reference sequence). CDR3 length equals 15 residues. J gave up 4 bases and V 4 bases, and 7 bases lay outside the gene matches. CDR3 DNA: TGTGCCAGCAGCCCGACTAGCGGGAAGACTTACGAGCAGTACTTC. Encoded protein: CASSPTSGKTYEQYF.

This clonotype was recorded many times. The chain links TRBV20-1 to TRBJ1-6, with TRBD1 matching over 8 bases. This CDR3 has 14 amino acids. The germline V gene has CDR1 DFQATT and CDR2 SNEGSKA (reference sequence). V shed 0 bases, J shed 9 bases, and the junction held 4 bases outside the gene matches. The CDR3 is CSAREGRGLSPLHF. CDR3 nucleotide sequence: TGCAGTGCTAGAGAGGGCAGGGGGCTTTCACCCCTCCACTTT.

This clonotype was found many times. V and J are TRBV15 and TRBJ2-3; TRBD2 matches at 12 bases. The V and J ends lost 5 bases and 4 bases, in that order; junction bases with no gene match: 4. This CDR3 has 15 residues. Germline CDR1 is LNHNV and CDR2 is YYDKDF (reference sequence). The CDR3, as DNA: TGTGCCACCAGCCGACTAGCGGGAGTCTCAGATACGCAGTATTTT. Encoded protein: CATSRLAGVSDTQYF.

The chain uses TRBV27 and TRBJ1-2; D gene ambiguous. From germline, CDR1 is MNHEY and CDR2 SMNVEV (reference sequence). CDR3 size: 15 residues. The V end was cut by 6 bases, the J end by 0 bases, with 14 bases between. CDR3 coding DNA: TGTGCCAGCAGGGCCCCGGGAAGAGCTAACTATGGCTACACCTTC. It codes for CASRAPGRANYGYTF.